What follows is one TCR beta chain and its context. Germline CDR1 and CDR2: MDHEN and SYDVKM. The CDR3 consists of 13 residues. The V and J ends lost 9 bases and 4 bases respectively, with 15 bases between them. These data belong to a study of technical replicates of blood from a handful of donors. Assay used: immunoSEQ multiplex PCR; TCRdb lists only in-frame clones, some missing. Of some 80,000 clones listed, approximately 92% are singletons. The chain couples TRBV28 to TRBJ1-2, with a weak D call TRBD1 (5 bases). Sequencing was performed on T cells isolated from PBMCs. The sequence derives from a human donor in good health. The CDR3 nucleotides are TGTGCCAGTACCCTTGGGGGGAGCTATGGCTACACCTTC. This encodes CASTLGGSYGYTF.